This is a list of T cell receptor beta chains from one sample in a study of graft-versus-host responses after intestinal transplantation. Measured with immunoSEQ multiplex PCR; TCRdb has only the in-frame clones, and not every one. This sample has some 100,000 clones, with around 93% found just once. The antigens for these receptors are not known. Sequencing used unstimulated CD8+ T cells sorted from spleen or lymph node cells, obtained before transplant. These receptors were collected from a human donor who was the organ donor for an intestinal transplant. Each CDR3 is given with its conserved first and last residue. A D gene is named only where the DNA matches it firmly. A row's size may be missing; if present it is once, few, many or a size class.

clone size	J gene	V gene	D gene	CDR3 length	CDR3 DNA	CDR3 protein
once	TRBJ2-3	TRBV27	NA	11	TGTGCCAGCAGAATTCTGGATACGCAGTATTTT	CASRILDTQYF
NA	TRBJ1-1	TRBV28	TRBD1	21	TGTGCCAGCAGTTTACGCGAATTGACAGGGCTTATCGGGGGCATGAACACTGAAGCTTTCTTT	CASSLRELTGLIGGMNTEAFF
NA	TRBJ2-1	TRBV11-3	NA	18	TGTGCCAGCAGCCAGCCTGGTCCCGGGGTCTCCAGATACAATGAGCAGTTCTTC	CASSQPGPGVSRYNEQFF
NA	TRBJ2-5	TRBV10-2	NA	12	TGCGCCAGCAGTGAGATTGGCCCCGGGCAGTACTTC	CASSEIGPGQYF
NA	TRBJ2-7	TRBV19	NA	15	TGTGCCAGTAGCTTTACACTAGAACGCACCTACGAGCAGTACTTC	CASSFTLERTYEQYF
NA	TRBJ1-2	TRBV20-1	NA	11	TGCAGTGCTATCCGGAACTATGGCTACACCTTC	CSAIRNYGYTF
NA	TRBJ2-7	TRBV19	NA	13	TGTGCCAGTAGTATGGCAGCGACCTACGAGCAGTACTTC	CASSMAATYEQYF
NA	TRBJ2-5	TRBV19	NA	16	TGTGCCAGTAGTATGGGTGCCAGGATTATAGGAGAGACCCAGTACTTC	CASSMGARIIGETQYF
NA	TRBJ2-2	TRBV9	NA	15	TGTGCCAGCAGCCCTCCCCCGACAGGAGCCGGGGAGCTGTTTTTT	CASSPPPTGAGELFF
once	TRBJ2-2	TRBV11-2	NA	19	TGTGCCAGCAGCCTACCCCTTTGGTTGGGGCGTCCGAACACCGGGGAGCTGTTTTTT	CASSLPLWLGRPNTGELFF
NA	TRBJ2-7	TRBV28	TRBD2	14	TGTGCCAGCAGACAGACTAGCGGGGGATACGAGCAGTACTTC	CASRQTSGGYEQYF
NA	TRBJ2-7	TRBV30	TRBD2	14	TGTGCCGGCGCCGCGGGGGGGCTAAGGGACGAGCAGTACTTC	CAGAAGGLRDEQYF
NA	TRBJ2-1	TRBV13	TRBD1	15	TGTGCCAGCAGCTCAAACAGGGGTATCTACAATGAGCAGTTCTTC	CASSSNRGIYNEQFF
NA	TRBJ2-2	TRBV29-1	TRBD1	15	TGCAGCGTTTACTGGGACAGGTCAGGCACCGGGGAGCTGTTTTTT	CSVYWDRSGTGELFF
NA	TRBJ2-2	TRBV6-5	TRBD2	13	TGTGCCAGCAGTGGACTAGGTGCTAGGGAGCTGTTTTTT	CASSGLGARELFF
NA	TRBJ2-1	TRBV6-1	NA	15	TGTGCCAGCAGTGAAGGAACAGGGCCCGCCAATGAGCAGTTCTTC	CASSEGTGPANEQFF
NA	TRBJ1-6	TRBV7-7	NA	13	TGTGCCAGCAGCTTAGGTCTGGGAGAGCCCCTCCACTTT	CASSLGLGEPLHF
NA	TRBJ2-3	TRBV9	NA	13	TGTGCCAGCAGCGTAGACTCAACAGATACGCAGTATTTT	CASSVDSTDTQYF
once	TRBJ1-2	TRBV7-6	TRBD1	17	TGTGCCAGCAGCTTAGATTTTAGGGGAGACAGGGACTATGGCTACACCTTC	CASSLDFRGDRDYGYTF
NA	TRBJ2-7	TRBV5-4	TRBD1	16	TGTGCCAGCAGCTTAGAACAGGGGGCCCCTTCCTACGAGCAGTACTTC	CASSLEQGAPSYEQYF
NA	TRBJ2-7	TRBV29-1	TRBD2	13	TGCAGCGTGGAAAACGGGGGGGCGGGTGAGCAGTACTTC	CSVENGGAGEQYF
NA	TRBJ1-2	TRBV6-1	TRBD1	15	TGTGCCAGCAGTGAAAGGGACAGGGGAAGGGGTGGCTACACCTTC	CASSERDRGRGGYTF
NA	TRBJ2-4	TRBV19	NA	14	TGTGCCAGTAGTATTCTACTAGCCAAAAACATTCAGTACTTC	CASSILLAKNIQYF
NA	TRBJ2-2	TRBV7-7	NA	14	TGTGCCAGCAGCGGGGACTCCAACACCGGGGAGCTGTTTTTT	CASSGDSNTGELFF
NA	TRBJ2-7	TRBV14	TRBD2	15	TGTGCCAGCAGCCAAGAAGTCGGGGGGATCGACGAGCAGTACTTC	CASSQEVGGIDEQYF
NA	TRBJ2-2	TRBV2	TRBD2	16	TGTGCCAGCAGTGAAATCCCAGCGGGGGGGTCGGGGGAGCTGTTTTTT	CASSEIPAGGSGELFF
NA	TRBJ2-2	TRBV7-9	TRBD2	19	TGTGCCAGCAGCACTAGAGGGCTAGCGGACTCCGAGAACACCGGGGAGCTGTTTTTT	CASSTRGLADSENTGELFF
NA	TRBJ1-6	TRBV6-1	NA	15	TGTGCCAGCAGTGAAAAAATTAAGGCGACAGTACCCCTCCACTTT	CASSEKIKATVPLHF
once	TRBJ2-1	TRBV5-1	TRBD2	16	TGCGCCAGCAGCTTGTTACTAGCGGGACTCTACAATGAGCAGTTCTTC	CASSLLLAGLYNEQFF
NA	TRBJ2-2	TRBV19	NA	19	TGTGCCAGTAGTATTTTTTTTGGGAGCGACAGGCTCTACACCGGGGAGCTGTTTTTT	CASSIFFGSDRLYTGELFF
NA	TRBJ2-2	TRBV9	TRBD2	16	TGTGCCAGCAGCGTTAGCGGGCGTGCGAACACCGGGGAGCTGTTTTTT	CASSVSGRANTGELFF
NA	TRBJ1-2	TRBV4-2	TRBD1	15	TGTGCCAGCAGCCAAGATCCGACAGGGAGCTATGGCTACACCTTC	CASSQDPTGSYGYTF
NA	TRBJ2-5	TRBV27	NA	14	TGTGCCAGCAGTCCATCTCCCGGGTTAGGAGCCCAGTACTTC	CASSPSPGLGAQYF
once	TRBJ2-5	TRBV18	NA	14	TGTGCCAGCTCACCAAAGACAGGACAAGAGACCCAGTACTTC	CASSPKTGQETQYF
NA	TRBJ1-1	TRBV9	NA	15	TGTGCCAGCAGCGAACACAGCAACCCGAACACTGAAGCTTTCTTT	CASSEHSNPNTEAFF
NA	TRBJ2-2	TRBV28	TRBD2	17	TGTGCCAGCAGTTTTCCGCTAGCGGGAGGTTCTCCCGGGGAGCTGTTTTTT	CASSFPLAGGSPGELFF
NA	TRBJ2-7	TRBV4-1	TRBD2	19	TGCGCCAGCAGCCTAAATTTCGCTAGCGGGGACTTTTTTACCTACGAGCAGTACTTC	CASSLNFASGDFFTYEQYF
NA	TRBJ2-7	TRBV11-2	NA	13	TGTGCCAGCTCGGCGGGCTTGTCCTACGAGCAGTACTTC	CASSAGLSYEQYF
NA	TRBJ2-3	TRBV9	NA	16	TGTGCCAGCAGCGTAGATACTAGCAGTAGCACAGATACGCAGTATTTT	CASSVDTSSSTDTQYF
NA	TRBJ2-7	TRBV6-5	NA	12	TGTGCCAGCGGGGGGGCTTGGGACGAGCAGTACTTC	CASGGAWDEQYF
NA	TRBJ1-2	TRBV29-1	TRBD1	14	TGCAGCGTTGACGCCGGGACAGGTCTCGATGGCTACACCTTC	CSVDAGTGLDGYTF
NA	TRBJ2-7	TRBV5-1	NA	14	TGCGCCAGCAGCTTGGGGACAGAGACCTACGAGCAGTACTTC	CASSLGTETYEQYF
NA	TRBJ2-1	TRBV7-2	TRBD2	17	TGTGCCAGCAGCTTAGTAACCGCGGGGGTATGGGACAATGAGCAGTTCTTC	CASSLVTAGVWDNEQFF
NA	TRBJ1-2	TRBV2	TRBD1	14	TGTGCCAGCACTCGGACAGGGGACGGTGATGGCTACACCTTC	CASTRTGDGDGYTF
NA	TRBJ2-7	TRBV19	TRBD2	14	TGTGCCAGTAAACACTCTAGCGGGCTCTACGAGCAGTACTTC	CASKHSSGLYEQYF
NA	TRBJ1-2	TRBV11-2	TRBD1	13	TGTGCCAGCAGCTACGACAGGGGTTACAGCTACACCTTC	CASSYDRGYSYTF
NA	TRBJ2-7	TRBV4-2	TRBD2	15	TGTGCCAGCAGCCAAGTAGCGGGAGGGCCGGGGGAGCAGTACTTC	CASSQVAGGPGEQYF
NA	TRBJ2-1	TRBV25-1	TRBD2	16	TGTGCCAGCAGTGGACCCGGGACTAGCGTGATTGATGAGCAGTTCTTC	CASSGPGTSVIDEQFF
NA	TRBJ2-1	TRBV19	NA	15	TGTGCCAGTAGTATTTCGGGGGAGGTTAACAATGAGCAGTTCTTC	CASSISGEVNNEQFF
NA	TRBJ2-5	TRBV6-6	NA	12	TGTGCCTCCCGTGAGGGCCCAGAGACCCAGTACTTC	CASREGPETQYF
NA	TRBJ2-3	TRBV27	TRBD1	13	TGTGCCATACGGGACAGGAGCACAGATACGCAGTATTTT	CAIRDRSTDTQYF
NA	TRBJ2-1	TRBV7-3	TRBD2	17	TGTGCCAGCAGCCGGGAAGCGGGAGTTAGCTCCTACAATGAGCAGTTCTTC	CASSREAGVSSYNEQFF
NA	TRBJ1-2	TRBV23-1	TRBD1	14	TGCGCCAGCAGTCAATCGCCCAGGGGGTCATGCTACACCTTC	CASSQSPRGSCYTF
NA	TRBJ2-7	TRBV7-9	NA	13	TGTGCCAGCCGGTCAGGGGTAGACTACGAGCAGTACTTC	CASRSGVDYEQYF
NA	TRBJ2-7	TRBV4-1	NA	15	TGCGCCAGCAGCCAAGATCTAGGACTACTCTACGAGCAGTACTTC	CASSQDLGLLYEQYF